This entry is about one TCR beta chain. Its cognate antigen is unknown. MiXCR, run by TCRdb on the reads, gives a single entry per CDR3 protein. The sample consists of approximately 500,000 distinct CDR3 sequences, 16% of them appearing once. V lost 11 bases and J lost 4, with 29 bases in between. The CDR3 covers 17 residues. CDR1 is ENHRY and CDR2 is SYGVKD in the germline V gene. This specimen comes from a study of T cell repertoires in cytomegalovirus infection. Study context: Public signatures in TCR beta pointed to CMV infection and matching HLA type.

Study-wide results and caveats: Dominating the ex vivo response were TCR beta clonotypes that were CMV-specific and HLA-C-restricted.

Sequencing used CD8+ T cells from PBMCs. The rearrangement uses TRBV10-3 and TRBJ1-2; D remains ambiguous. The sequence came from a human donor in good health (CMV status not recorded). Some clones in this sample may be carry-over from other donors' samples. Written as DNA, the CDR3 is TGTGCCTGTCTCAGTCGGGGTCCACACGAAGCAGGCTATGGCTACACCTTC. Its translation is CACLSRGPHEAGYGYTF.